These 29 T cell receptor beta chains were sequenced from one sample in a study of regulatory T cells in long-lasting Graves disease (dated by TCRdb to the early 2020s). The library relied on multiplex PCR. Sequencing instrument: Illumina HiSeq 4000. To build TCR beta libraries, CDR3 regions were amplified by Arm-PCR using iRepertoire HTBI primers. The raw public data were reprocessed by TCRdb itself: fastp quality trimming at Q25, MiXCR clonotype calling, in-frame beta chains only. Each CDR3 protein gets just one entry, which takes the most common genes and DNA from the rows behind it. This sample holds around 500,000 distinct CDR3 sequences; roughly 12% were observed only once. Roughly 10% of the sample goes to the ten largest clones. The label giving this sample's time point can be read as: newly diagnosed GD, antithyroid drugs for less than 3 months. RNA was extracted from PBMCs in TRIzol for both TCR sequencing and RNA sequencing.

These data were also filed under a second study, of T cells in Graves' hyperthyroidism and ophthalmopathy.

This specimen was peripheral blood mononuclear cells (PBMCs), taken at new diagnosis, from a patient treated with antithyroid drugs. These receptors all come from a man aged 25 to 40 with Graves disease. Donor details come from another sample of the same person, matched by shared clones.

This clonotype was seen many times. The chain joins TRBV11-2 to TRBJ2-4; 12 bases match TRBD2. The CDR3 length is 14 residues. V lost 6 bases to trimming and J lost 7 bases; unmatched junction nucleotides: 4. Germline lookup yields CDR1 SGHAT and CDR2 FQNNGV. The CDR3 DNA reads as TGTGCCAGCAGTTCCACTAGCGGGAGGAACATTCAGTACTTC. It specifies CASSSTSGRNIQYF.

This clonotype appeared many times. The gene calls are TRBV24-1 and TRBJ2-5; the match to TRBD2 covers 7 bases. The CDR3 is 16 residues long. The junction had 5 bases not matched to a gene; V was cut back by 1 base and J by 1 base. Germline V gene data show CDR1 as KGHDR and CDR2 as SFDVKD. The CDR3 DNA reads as TGTGCCACCAGTGATTTCGGCGGGAGCAGCCAAGAGACCCAGTACTTC. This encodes CATSDFGGSSQETQYF.

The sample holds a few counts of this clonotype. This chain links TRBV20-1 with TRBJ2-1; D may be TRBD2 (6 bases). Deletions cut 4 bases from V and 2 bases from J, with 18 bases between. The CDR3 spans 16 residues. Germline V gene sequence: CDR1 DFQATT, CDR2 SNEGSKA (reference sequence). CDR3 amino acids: CSAMPQRASTYNEQFF. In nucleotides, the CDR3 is TGCAGTGCTATGCCCCAGCGGGCCTCAACCTACAATGAGCAGTTCTTC.

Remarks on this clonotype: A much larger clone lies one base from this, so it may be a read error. The CDR3 sequence is CSARMVAGHTEQFF. CDR3 sequence (DNA): TGCAGTGCTAGGATGGTAGCGGGCCACACTGAGCAGTTCTTC. The chain joins TRBV20-1 to TRBJ2-1; TRBD2 matches 7 bases. The CDR3 sequence is 14 residues long. Trimming at V came to 3 bases and at J to 9 bases, leaving 11 bases not matched to a gene. Germline V gene data show CDR1 as DFQATT and CDR2 as SNEGSKA (reference sequence).

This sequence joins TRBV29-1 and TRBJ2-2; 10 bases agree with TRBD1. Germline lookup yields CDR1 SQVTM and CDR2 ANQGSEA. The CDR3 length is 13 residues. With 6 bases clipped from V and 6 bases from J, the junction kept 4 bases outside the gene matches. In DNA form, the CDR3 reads TGCAGCGTGGGACAGGGGACGGCCGGGGAGCTGTTTTTT. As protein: CSVGQGTAGELFF.

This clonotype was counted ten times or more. CDR3 DNA: TGTGCCAGCGGATCAGGGACAGACTATGGCTACACCTTC. Protein: CASGSGTDYGYTF. This rearrangement joins TRBV6-1 to TRBJ1-2; 7 positions agree with TRBD1. Germline V CDR1 and CDR2: MNHNS, SASEGT. The trim removed 8 bases at V and 3 bases at J, leaving 6 bases unmatched. The CDR3 runs to 13 residues.

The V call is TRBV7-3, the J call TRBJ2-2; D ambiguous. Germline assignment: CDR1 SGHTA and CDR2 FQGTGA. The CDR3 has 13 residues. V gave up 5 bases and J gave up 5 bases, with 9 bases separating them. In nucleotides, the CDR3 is TGTGCCAGCAGCCCCTGGTTGACCGGGGAGCTGTTTTTT. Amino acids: CASSPWLTGELFF.

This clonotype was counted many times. CDR3 protein: CASSNDRALAGANVLTF. The CDR3 nucleotides are TGTGCCAGCAGTAACGACAGGGCTTTGGCTGGGGCCAACGTCCTGACTTTC. The chain combines TRBV27 with TRBJ2-6; 7 bases agree with TRBD1. Germline V CDR1 and CDR2: MNHEY, SMNVEV (reference sequence). The CDR3 runs to 17 residues. After removal of 5 bases from V and 2 bases from J, the junction contained 9 bases not matched to a gene. The full variable domain, with the rest looked up from reference TRBV27 and TRBJ2-6, is EAQVTQNPRYLITVTGKKLTVTCSQNMNHEYMSWYRQDPGLGLRQIYYSMNVEVTDKGDVPEGYKVSRKEKRNFPLILESPSPNQTSLYFCASSNDRALAGANVLTFGAGSRLTVL.

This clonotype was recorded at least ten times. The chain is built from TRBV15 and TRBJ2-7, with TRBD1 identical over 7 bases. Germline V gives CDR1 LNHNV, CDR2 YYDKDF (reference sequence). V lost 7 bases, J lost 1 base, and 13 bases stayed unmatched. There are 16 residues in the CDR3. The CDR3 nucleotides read TGTGCCACCAACTCTCATCGGGCAGGGGGATCCTACGAGCAGTACTTC. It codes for CATNSHRAGGSYEQYF.

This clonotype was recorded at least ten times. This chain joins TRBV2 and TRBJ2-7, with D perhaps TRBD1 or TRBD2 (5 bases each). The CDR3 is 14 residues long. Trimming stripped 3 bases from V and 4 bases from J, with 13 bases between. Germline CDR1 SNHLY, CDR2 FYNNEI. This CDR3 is CASSDGTLPYEQYF. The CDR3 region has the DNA TGTGCCAGCAGTGATGGGACCCTACCGTACGAGCAGTACTTC.

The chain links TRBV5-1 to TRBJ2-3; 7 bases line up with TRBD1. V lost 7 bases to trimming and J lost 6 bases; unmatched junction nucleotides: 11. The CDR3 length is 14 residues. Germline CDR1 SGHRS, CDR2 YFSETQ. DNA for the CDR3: TGCGCCAGCGAACAAGGCAGGGGGATTGATACGCAGTATTTT. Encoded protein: CASEQGRGIDTQYF.

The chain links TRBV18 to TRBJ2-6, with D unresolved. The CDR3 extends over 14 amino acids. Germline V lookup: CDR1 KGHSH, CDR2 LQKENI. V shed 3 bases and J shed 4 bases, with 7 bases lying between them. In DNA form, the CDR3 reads TGTGCCAGCTCACCTGACACCGGGGCCAACGTCCTGACTTTC. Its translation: CASSPDTGANVLTF.

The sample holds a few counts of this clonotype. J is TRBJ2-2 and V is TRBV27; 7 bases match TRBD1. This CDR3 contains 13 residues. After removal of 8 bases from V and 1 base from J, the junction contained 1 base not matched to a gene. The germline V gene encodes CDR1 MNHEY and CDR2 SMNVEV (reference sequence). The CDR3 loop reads CASWTGNTGELFF. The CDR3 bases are TGTGCCAGCTGGACAGGGAACACCGGGGAGCTGTTTTTT.

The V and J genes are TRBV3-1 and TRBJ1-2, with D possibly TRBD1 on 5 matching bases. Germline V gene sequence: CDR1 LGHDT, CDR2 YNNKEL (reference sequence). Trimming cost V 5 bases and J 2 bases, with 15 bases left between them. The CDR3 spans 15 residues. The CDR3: CASSDHGGGNYGYTF. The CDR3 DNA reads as TGTGCCAGCAGCGACCACGGGGGGGGGAACTATGGCTACACCTTC.

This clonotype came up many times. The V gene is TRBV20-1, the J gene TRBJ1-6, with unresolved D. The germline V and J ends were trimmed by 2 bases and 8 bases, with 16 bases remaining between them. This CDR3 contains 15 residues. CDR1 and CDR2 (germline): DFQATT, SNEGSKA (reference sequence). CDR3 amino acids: CSARTGGERHSPLHF. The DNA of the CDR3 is TGCAGTGCTAGAACGGGTGGCGAACGACATTCACCCCTCCACTTT.

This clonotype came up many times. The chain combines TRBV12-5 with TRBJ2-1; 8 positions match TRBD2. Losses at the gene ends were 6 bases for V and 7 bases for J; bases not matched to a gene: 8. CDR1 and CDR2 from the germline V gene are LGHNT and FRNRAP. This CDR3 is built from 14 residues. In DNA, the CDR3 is TGTGCTAGTGGGCCGGGAGGGCGGCAGAATGAGCAGTTCTTC. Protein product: CASGPGGRQNEQFF.

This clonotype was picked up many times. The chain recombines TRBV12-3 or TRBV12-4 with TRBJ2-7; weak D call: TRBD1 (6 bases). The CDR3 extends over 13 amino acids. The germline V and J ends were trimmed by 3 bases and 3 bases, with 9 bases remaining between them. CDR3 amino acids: CASSFGQHYEQYF. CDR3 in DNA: TGTGCCAGCAGTTTCGGACAGCACTACGAGCAGTACTTC.

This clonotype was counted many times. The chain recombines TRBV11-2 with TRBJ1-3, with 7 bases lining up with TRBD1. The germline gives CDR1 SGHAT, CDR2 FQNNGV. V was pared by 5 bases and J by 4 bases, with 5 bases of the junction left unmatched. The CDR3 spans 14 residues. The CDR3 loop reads CASSNRGIGNTIYF. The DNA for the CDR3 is TGTGCCAGCAGCAACAGGGGAATCGGAAACACCATATATTTT.

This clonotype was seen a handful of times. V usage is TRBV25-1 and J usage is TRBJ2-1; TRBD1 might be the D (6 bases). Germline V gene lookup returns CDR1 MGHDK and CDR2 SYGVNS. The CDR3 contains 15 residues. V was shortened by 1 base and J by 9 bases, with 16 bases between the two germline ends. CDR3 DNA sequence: TGTGCCAGCAGTGAATCGTATCAGGGGCAGCGTGAGCAGTTCTTC. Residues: CASSESYQGQREQFF.

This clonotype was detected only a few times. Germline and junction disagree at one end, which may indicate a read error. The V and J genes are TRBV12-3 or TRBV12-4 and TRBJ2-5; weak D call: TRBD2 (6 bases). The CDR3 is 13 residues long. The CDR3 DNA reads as TGTGCCAGCAGTTCCGGGACTCAGGAGACCCAGTGCTTC. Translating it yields CASSSGTQETQCF.

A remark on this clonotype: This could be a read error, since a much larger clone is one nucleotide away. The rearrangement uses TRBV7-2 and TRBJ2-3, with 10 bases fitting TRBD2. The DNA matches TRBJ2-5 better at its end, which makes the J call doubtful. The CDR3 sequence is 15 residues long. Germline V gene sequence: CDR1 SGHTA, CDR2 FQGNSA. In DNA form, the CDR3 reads TGTGCCAACAGCCAAGGACTAGCGGTGGGGGGGACCCAGTACTTC. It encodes CANSQGLAVGGTQYF.

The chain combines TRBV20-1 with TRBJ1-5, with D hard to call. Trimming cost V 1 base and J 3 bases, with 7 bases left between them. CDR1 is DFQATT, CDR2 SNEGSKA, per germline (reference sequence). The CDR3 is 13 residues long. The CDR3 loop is CSARGVYNQPQHF. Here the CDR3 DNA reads TGCAGTGCTAGAGGTGTTTACAATCAGCCCCAGCATTTT.

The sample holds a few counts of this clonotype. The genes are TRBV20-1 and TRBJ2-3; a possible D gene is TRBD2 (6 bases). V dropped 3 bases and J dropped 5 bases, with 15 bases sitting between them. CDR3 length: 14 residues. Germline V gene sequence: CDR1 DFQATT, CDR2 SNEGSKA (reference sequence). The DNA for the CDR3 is TGCAGTGCTAGTGAAATCGGGAGAGGAGATACGCAGTATTTT. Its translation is CSASEIGRGDTQYF.

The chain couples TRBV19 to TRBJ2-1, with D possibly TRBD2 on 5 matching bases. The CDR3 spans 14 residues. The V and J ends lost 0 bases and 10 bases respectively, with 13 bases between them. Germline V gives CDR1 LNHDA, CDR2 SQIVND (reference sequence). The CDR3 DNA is TGTGCCAGTAGTATAGAGGCCGGGGATTACGAGCAGTTCTTC. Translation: CASSIEAGDYEQFF.

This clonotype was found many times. CDR3 coding DNA: TGCAGCGTTGAGGGGGCCGCCTACGAGCAGTACTTC. Its translation: CSVEGAAYEQYF. This rearrangement joins TRBV29-1 to TRBJ2-7, with a weak D call TRBD1 (6 bases). In germline, CDR1 is SQVTM, CDR2 ANQGSEA. There are 12 residues in the CDR3. The V gene lost 3 bases and the J gene lost 2 bases, with 8 bases spanning the gap.

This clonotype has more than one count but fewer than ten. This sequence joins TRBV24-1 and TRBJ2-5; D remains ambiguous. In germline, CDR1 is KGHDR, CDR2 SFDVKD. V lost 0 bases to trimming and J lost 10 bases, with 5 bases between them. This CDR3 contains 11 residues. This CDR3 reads CATSDLKIQYF. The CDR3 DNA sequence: TGTGCCACCAGTGATTTGAAAATCCAGTACTTC.

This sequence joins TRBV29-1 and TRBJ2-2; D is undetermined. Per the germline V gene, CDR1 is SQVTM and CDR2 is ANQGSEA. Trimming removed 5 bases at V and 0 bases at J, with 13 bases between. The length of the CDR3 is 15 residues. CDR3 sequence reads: CSVYGSSPNTGELFF. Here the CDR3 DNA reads TGCAGCGTTTACGGCTCTTCCCCGAACACCGGGGAGCTGTTTTTT.

DNA for the CDR3: TGTGCCAGTAGTAGTGTGGGGAGCTCCTACAATGAGCAGTTCTTC. Its translation: CASSSVGSSYNEQFF. The chain recombines TRBV19 with TRBJ2-1; possibly TRBD2 for D (5 bases). Germline V CDR1 and CDR2: LNHDA, SQIVND (reference sequence). The CDR3 sequence is 15 residues long. Trimming cost V 4 bases and J 0 bases, with 10 bases left between them. The full variable domain, with the rest looked up from reference TRBV19 and TRBJ2-1, is DGGITQSPKYLFRKEGQNVTLSCEQNLNHDAMYWYRQDPGQGLRLIYYSQIVNDFQKGDIAEGYSVSREKKESFPLTVTSAQKNPTAFYLCASSSVGSSYNEQFFGPGTRLTVL.

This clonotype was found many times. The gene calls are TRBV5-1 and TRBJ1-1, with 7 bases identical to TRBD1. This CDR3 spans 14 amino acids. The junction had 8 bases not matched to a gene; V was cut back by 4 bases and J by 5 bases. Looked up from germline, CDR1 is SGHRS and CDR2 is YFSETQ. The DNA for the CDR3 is TGCGCCAGCAGCCTGACTACAGGGGCGACTGAAGCTTTCTTT. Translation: CASSLTTGATEAFF.